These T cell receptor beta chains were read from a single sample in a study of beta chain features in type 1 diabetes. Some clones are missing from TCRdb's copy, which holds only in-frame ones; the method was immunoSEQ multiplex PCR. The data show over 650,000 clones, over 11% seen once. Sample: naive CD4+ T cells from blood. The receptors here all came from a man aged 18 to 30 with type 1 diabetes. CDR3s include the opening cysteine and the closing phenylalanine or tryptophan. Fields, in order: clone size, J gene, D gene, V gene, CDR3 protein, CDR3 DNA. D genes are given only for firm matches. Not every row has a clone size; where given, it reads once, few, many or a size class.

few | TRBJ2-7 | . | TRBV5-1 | CASSLGAGLEQYF | TGCGCCAGCAGCTTGGGGGCGGGATTGGAGCAGTACTTC
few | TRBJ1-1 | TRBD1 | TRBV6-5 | CATTHPDRVAEAFF | TGTGCCACTACTCACCCTGACAGGGTAGCTGAAGCTTTCTTT
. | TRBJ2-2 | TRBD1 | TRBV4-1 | CASSPNRGANTGELFF | TGCGCCAGCAGCCCAAACAGGGGCGCGAACACCGGGGAGCTGTTTTTT
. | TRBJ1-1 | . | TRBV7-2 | CASSLGFTEAFF | TGTGCCAGCAGCTTAGGATTCACTGAAGCTTTCTTT
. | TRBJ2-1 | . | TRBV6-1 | CASSEVGYNEQFF | TGTGCCAGCAGTGAAGTCGGATACAATGAGCAGTTCTTC
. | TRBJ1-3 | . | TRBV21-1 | CASSKAGTITTIYF | TGTGCCAGCAGCAAAGCAGGGACCATCACGACCATATATTTT
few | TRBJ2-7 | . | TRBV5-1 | CASSLRRAGSSYEQYF | TGCGCCAGCAGCTTGCGTCGGGCAGGGAGCTCCTACGAGCAGTACTTC
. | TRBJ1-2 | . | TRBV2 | CASSVGPGPGGYTF | TGTGCCAGCAGTGTAGGACCGGGGCCCGGAGGCTACACCTTC
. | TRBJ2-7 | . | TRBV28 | CASSRPVTYEQYF | TGTGCCAGCAGTCGACCAGTGACCTACGAGCAGTACTTC
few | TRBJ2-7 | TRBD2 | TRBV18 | CASGLAGYRDEQYF | TGTGCCAGCGGACTAGCGGGGTACAGGGACGAGCAGTACTTC
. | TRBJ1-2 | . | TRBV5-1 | CASSHDPEDGHGYTF | TGCGCCAGCAGCCACGACCCCGAGGACGGGCATGGCTACACCTTC
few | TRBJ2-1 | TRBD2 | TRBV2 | CASSGLAGYNEQFF | TGTGCCAGCAGTGGTCTAGCGGGATACAATGAGCAGTTCTTC
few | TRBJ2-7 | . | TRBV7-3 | CASSLQAGPTYEQYF | TGTGCCAGCAGCTTACAGGCCGGGCCCACCTACGAGCAGTACTTC
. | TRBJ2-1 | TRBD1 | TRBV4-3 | CASSQGGTVVNEQFF | TGCGCCAGCAGCCAAGGAGGGACAGTTGTTAATGAGCAGTTCTTC
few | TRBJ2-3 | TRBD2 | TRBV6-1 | CASSEVKVAGAADTQYF | TGTGCCAGCAGTGAAGTGAAAGTAGCGGGAGCGGCAGATACGCAGTATTTT
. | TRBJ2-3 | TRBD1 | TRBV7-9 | CASSDRGRGTDTQYF | TGTGCCAGCAGCGACAGGGGGCGAGGCACAGATACGCAGTATTTT
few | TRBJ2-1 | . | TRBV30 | CAWMASGPKQFF | TGTGCCTGGATGGCCAGCGGGCCTAAGCAGTTCTTC
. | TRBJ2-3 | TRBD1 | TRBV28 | CASSRRDRDTDTQYF | TGTGCCAGCAGTAGAAGGGACAGGGACACAGATACGCAGTATTTT
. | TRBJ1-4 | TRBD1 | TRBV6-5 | CASSYSPGQPEKLFF | TGTGCCAGCAGTTACTCCCCGGGACAGCCCGAAAAACTGTTTTTT
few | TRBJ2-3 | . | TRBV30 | CAWSVHYTQYF | TGTGCCTGGAGTGTACATTATACGCAGTATTTT
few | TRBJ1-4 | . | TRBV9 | CASSGWGVEGEKLFF | TGTGCCAGCAGCGGCTGGGGGGTCGAGGGAGAAAAACTGTTTTTT
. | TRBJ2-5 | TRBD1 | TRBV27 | CATSRGGAWETQYF | TGTGCCACCTCGAGAGGGGGCGCCTGGGAGACCCAGTACTTC
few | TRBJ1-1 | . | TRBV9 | CASSVRQGAEAFF | TGTGCCAGCAGCGTCCGCCAGGGCGCTGAAGCTTTCTTT
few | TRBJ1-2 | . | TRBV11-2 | CASSLELGLNYGYTF | TGTGCCAGCAGCTTAGAACTGGGGCTTAACTATGGCTACACCTTC
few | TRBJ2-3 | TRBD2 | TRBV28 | CASSLRLAGRSDTQYF | TGTGCCAGCAGTTTGCGACTAGCGGGAAGATCAGATACGCAGTATTTT
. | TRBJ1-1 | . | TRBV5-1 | CASSLADQNTEAFF | TGCGCCAGCAGCTTGGCCGACCAGAACACTGAAGCTTTCTTT